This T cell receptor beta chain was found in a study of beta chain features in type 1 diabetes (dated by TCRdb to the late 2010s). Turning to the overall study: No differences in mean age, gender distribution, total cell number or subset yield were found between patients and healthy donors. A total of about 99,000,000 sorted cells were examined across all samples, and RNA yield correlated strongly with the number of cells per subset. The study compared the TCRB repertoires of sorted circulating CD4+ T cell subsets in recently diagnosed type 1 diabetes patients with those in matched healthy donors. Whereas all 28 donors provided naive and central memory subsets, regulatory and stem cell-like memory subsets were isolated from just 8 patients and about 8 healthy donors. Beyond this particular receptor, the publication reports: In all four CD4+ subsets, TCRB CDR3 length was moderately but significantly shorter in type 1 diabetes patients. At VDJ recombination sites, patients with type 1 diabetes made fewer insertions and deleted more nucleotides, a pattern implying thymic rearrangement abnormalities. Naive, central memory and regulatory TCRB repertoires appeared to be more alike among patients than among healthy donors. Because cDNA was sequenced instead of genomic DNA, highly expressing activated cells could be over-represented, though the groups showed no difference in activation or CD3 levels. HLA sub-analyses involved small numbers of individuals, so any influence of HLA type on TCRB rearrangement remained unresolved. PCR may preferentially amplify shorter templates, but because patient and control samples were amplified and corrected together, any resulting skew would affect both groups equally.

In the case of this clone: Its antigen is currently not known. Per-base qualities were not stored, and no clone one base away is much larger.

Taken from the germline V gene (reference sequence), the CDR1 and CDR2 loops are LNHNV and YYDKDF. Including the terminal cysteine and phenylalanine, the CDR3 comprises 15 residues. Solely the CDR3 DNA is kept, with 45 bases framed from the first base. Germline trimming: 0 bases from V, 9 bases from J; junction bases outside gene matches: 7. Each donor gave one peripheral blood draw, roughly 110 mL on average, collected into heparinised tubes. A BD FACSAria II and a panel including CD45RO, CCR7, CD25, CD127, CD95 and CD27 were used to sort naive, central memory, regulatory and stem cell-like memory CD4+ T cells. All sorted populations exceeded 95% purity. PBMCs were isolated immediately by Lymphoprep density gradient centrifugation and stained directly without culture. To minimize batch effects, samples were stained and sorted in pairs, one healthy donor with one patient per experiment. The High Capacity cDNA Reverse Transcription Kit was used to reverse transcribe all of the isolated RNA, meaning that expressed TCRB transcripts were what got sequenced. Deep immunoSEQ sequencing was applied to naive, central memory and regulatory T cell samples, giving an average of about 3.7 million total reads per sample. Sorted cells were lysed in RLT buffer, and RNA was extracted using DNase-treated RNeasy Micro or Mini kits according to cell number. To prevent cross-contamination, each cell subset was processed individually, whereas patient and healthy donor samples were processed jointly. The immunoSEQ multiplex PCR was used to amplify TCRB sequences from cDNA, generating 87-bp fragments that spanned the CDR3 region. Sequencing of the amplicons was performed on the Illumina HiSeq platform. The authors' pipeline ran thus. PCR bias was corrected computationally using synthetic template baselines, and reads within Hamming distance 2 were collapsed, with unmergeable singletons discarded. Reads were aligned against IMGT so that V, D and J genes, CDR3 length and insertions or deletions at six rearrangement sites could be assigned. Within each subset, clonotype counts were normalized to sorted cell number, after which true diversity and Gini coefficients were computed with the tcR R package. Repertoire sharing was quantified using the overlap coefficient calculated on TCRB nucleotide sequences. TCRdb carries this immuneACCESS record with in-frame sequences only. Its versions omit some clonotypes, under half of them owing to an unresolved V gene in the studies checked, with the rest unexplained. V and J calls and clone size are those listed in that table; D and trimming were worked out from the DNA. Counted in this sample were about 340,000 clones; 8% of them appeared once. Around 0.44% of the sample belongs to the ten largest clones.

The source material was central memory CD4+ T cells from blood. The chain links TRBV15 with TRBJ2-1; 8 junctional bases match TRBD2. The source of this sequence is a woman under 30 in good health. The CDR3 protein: CATSRDGGRLIEQFF. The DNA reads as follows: TGTGCCACCAGCAGAGATGGCGGGAGGCTCATTGAGCAGTTCTTC.